This is a list of T cell receptor beta chains from one sample in a study of blood T cell repertoires in COVID-19. The data were produced by immunoSEQ multiplex PCR, yet TCRdb's version contains in-frame clones alone and is incomplete. The sample consists of roughly 250,000 clones, approximately 79% of them appearing once. Sequencing was carried out using peripheral blood. These receptors all stem from a woman older than 75 with active or convalescent COVID-19. CDR3s leave out the opening cysteine and the closing phenylalanine or tryptophan.

TRBV3-1/TRBV3-2,TRBJ1-5,13,ASSPTGTFNQPQH
TRBV11-2,TRBJ1-2,12,ASSLSGAAYGYT
TRBV5-1,TRBJ2-3,13,ASTSLTGDTDTQY
TRBV5-5,TRBJ1-1,15,ASSLVTAHRLNTEAF
TRBV7-9,TRBJ2-1,14,ASSVRQGRSYNEQF
TRBV7-9,TRBJ1-3,10,ASSQHGNTIY
TRBV6-5,TRBJ2-6,13,ASRENHSGANVLT
TRBV20-1,TRBJ2-5,9,SATGEETQY
TRBV5-1,TRBJ2-7,13,ASSLGGTVNYEQY
TRBV7-2,TRBJ2-2,13,ASSRGTRGTGELF
TRBV28,TRBJ2-1,12,ASSEHRVRNEQF
TRBV6-6,TRBJ2-7,9,ASSTGTGWY
TRBV28,TRBJ2-2,14,ASSLQGQGHTGELF
TRBV7-2,TRBJ1-5,12,ASSVDSSNQPQH
TRBV5-6,TRBJ1-2,10,ASGRGDYGYT
TRBV4-1,TRBJ1-4,11,ASSREKDEKLF
TRBV2,TRBJ2-4,14,ASSPQGLAGGDIQY
TRBV19,TRBJ1-5,16,ASSITLQGEISNQPQH
TRBV5-1,TRBJ2-7,14,ASSSGGVAGRYEQY
TRBV6-5,TRBJ1-2,12,ASSSETASYGYT
TRBV5-1,TRBJ2-2,13,ASSLLTGGSGELF
TRBV19,TRBJ2-1,10,ASRSEGRKQF
TRBV4-2,TRBJ1-1,13,ASSPSDRLLFEAF
TRBV27,TRBJ1-5,12,ASRGSGGHQPQH
TRBV18,TRBJ2-3,12,ASGETGSTDTQY
TRBV12-3/TRBV12-4,TRBJ1-3,11,ASSLLARNTIY
TRBV30,TRBJ1-6,11,AWSGGLNSPLH
TRBV30,TRBJ2-3,12,AWSVGGGTDTQY
TRBV19,TRBJ2-7,13,ASSISDTDTYEQY
TRBV29-1,TRBJ1-3,9,SARSGNTIY
TRBV4-2,TRBJ1-1,12,ASSQEHGDTEAF
TRBV5-1,TRBJ1-2,12,ASSLAGSNYGYT
TRBV2,TRBJ2-7,13,ASSEGSGGAYEQY
TRBV19,TRBJ1-1,14,ASSGQLYLGGTEAF
TRBV5-3,TRBJ2-7,15,AGLHRDRGPSHYEQY
TRBV24-1,TRBJ2-2,14,ATSDPGLGNPGELF
TRBV7-2,TRBJ1-4,13,ASSPSHRVNEKLF
TRBV5-1,TRBJ2-5,13,ASSIPGQGWETQY
TRBV28,TRBJ2-7,14,ASSLLSTGGGYEQY
TRBV14,TRBJ2-1,12,ASTKDAFYNEQF
TRBV3-1/TRBV3-2,TRBJ2-2,14,ASSQGFLGLTGELF
TRBV19,TRBJ1-6,13,ASSVGQTYNSPLH
TRBV18,TRBJ1-6,13,ASSPSRGGTSPLH
TRBV5-6,TRBJ1-6,13,ASSLGAIYNSPLH
TRBV27,TRBJ1-6,11,ASSPSQISPLH
TRBV30,TRBJ1-2,11,AWSPGAGEGYT
TRBV5-1,TRBJ2-3,13,ASSTNPDRLDTQY
TRBV6-1,TRBJ2-7,14,ASSARDSRDMRKQY
TRBV3-1/TRBV3-2,TRBJ1-2,12,ASSQQTGAYGYT
TRBV5-1,TRBJ2-1,13,ASSPGTSGTNEQF
TRBV10-2,TRBJ1-5,12,ASGGTGADQPQH
TRBV5-4,TRBJ1-3,13,ASSLDRFPGNTIY
TRBV6-5,TRBJ1-3,13,ASTVVWGRGNTIY
TRBV5-1,TRBJ1-2,14,ASSPRGQQNGYGYT